Listed here are 22 T cell receptor beta chains from one sample, sequenced in a study of T cells in Graves' hyperthyroidism and ophthalmopathy. RNA transcripts served as the template for amplifying TCR beta CDR3 regions. First-round RT-PCR of the TCR CDR3 relied on the HTBI primer set. One entry per CDR3 protein results from TCRdb running MiXCR on the multiplex PCR reads. The profile covers about 420,000 distinct CDR3 sequences, with about 13% appearing a single time and around 5.3% taken by the ten largest. Sequencing used blood. The receptors derive from a woman younger than 30 with Graves' hyperthyroidism.

This clonotype was detected a few times. The chain joins TRBV12-3 or TRBV12-4 to TRBJ2-1; 13 bases agree with TRBD2. Unmatched junction bases numbered 7, after V lost 8 bases and J lost 9 bases. CDR3 size: 14 residues. CDR3 amino acids: CASARLAGGGEQFF. The DNA for the CDR3 is TGTGCCAGCGCGCGACTAGCGGGAGGCGGTGAGCAGTTCTTC.

The genes are TRBV19 and TRBJ2-1; 10 bases map to TRBD2. In germline, CDR1 is LNHDA, CDR2 SQIVND (reference sequence). Trimming took 6 bases from V and 7 from J; bases not matched to a gene: 6. The length of the CDR3 is 14 residues. The CDR3 loop reads CASSQLAGGNEQFF. DNA for the CDR3: TGTGCCAGTAGCCAGTTAGCGGGAGGTAATGAGCAGTTCTTC.

There are many counts of this clonotype. The chain couples TRBV28 to TRBJ1-1; 9 bases map to TRBD1. Trimming took 4 bases from V and 4 from J; bases not matched to a gene: 7. CDR3 length: 15 amino acids. Germline CDR1 and CDR2: MDHEN and SYDVKM. The CDR3: CASSSGTGLGTEAFF. The CDR3 DNA reads TGTGCCAGCAGTTCGGGGACAGGGTTGGGCACTGAAGCTTTCTTT.

In this sample, this clonotype turned up many times. The chain uses TRBV12-3 or TRBV12-4 and TRBJ2-5, with TRBD2 as a possible D gene (5 bases). The CDR3 totals 12 residues. V was pared by 6 bases and J by 2 bases, with 7 bases between. The CDR3 loop reads CASRLAQETQYF. The CDR3 DNA reads as TGTGCCAGCAGGCTAGCACAAGAGACCCAGTACTTC.

This clonotype came up many times. The V call is TRBV6-5, the J call TRBJ1-1; D is unresolved. The CDR3 extends over 14 amino acids. The germline V and J ends were trimmed by 0 bases and 11 bases, with 16 bases remaining between them. Germline V gives CDR1 MNHEY, CDR2 SVGAGI. CDR3 sequence: CASSYSNRAQVAFF. CDR3 sequence (DNA): TGTGCCAGCAGTTACTCGAATCGGGCCCAGGTGGCTTTCTTT.

This clonotype has at least ten counts. The chain carries TRBV7-6 and TRBJ2-1; 16 bases fit TRBD2. Germline trimming cut 3 bases from V and 6 bases from J; bases unmatched to any gene: 17. Germline CDR1 and CDR2: SGHVS and FNYEAQ. This CDR3 has 21 residues. The CDR3 is CASSFSSSPGLAGGLGNEQFF. CDR3 bases: TGTGCCAGCAGCTTCTCGAGTTCGCCGGGACTAGCGGGAGGGCTTGGCAATGAGCAGTTCTTC.

This clonotype has a handful of counts. The chain uses TRBV29-1 and TRBJ1-1; the D is unclear. V lost 4 bases to trimming and J lost 3 bases, with 12 bases between them. Looked up from germline, CDR1 is SQVTM and CDR2 is ANQGSEA. The CDR3 consists of 13 residues. This CDR3 is CSVVRLRDTEAFF. The CDR3 DNA follows: TGCAGCGTTGTGCGGTTAAGGGACACTGAAGCTTTCTTT.

This clonotype was seen ten or more times. This chain joins TRBV12-3 or TRBV12-4 and TRBJ2-2, with D possibly TRBD1 on 5 matching bases. The CDR3 spans 14 residues. The V gene lost 6 bases and the J gene lost 6 bases, with 14 bases spanning the gap. DNA of the CDR3: TGTGCCAGCAGCATCGGGCTAGGGGCCGGGGAGCTGTTTTTT. It translates to CASSIGLGAGELFF.

The gene calls are TRBV30 and TRBJ2-4; 13 bases align to TRBD2. J lost 2 bases, V lost 4 bases, and 2 bases had no gene match. The CDR3 consists of 15 residues. The germline V gene has CDR1 GTSNPN and CDR2 SVGIG (reference sequence). CDR3 sequence (DNA): TGTGCCTGGATGACTAGCGGGAGGCCCAAAAACATTCAGTACTTC. This translates into CAWMTSGRPKNIQYF.

This clonotype was seen at least ten times. J is TRBJ1-5 and V is TRBV20-1; D is ambiguous. Deletions cut 5 bases from V and 2 bases from J, with 13 bases between. Germline CDR1 reads DFQATT; CDR2 reads SNEGSKA (reference sequence). CDR3 length: 14 residues. The CDR3 DNA is TGCAGTGCTGAAGGCATCGGGGGCAATCAGCCCCAGCATTTT. Residues: CSAEGIGGNQPQHF.

This clonotype was seen at least ten times. V gene TRBV28 combines with J gene TRBJ1-4; D gene uncertain. This CDR3 spans 14 amino acids. Germline V gene data show CDR1 as MDHEN and CDR2 as SYDVKM. With 7 bases removed from V and 4 bases from J, the gap between germline ends came to 13 bases. CDR3 region: CASIMSGNNEKLFF. CDR3 DNA: TGTGCCAGCATCATGTCGGGGAATAATGAAAAACTGTTTTTT. Based on the CDR3 plus reference TRBV28 and TRBJ1-4, the full variable domain is DVKVTQSSRYLVKRTGEKVFLECVQDMDHENMFWYRQDPGLGLRLIYFSYDVKMKEKGDIPEGYSVSREKKERFSLILESASTNQTSMYLCASIMSGNNEKLFFGSGTQLSVL.

This clonotype was counted at least ten times. This may arise from a read error, as a much more abundant clone is one base away. This sequence joins TRBV11-3 and TRBJ2-1; 9 bases line up with TRBD2. The J segment lost 7 bases and the V segment lost 4 bases, leaving 2 bases of the junction unmatched. There are 13 residues in the CDR3. The germline CDR1 and CDR2 sequences are SGHNT and YENEEA. The DNA for the CDR3 is TGTGCCAGCAGCTGGACTAGCGTGAATGAGCAGTTCTTC. Translated: CASSWTSVNEQFF.

This clonotype was seen at least ten times. This chain connects TRBV29-1 to TRBJ1-4, with TRBD1 as a possible D gene (5 bases). CDR3 length equals 15 residues. Trimming pared 4 bases from V and 0 bases from J, leaving 12 bases between. The germline V gene encodes CDR1 SQVTM and CDR2 ANQGSEA. The CDR3 coding sequence is TGCAGCGTTGTGTCAGGGCGAGCAACTAATGAAAAACTGTTTTTT. Translating gives CSVVSGRATNEKLFF.

This clonotype was counted many times. The CDR3 DNA follows: TGTGCCAGCAGCCGCCGGGACAGGGGGACCGGGGAGCTGTTTTTT. This sequence encodes CASSRRDRGTGELFF. This chain links TRBV11-2 with TRBJ2-2; 11 bases are shared with TRBD1. With V trimmed by 5 bases and J by 5 bases, 4 bases remained unmatched. The germline gives CDR1 SGHAT, CDR2 FQNNGV. The CDR3 loop spans 15 amino acids.

This clonotype was seen ten or more times. The gene calls are TRBV3-1 and TRBJ1-6, with D unclear. The germline gives CDR1 LGHDT, CDR2 YNNKEL (reference sequence). Trimming took 1 base from V and 10 from J, leaving 2 bases between them. The CDR3 is 11 residues long. CDR3 amino acids: CASSQGSPLHF. CDR3 DNA sequence: TGTGCCAGCAGCCAAGGATCACCCCTCCACTTT.

This clonotype has at least ten counts. The chain joins TRBV4-2 to TRBJ2-7; TRBD2 agrees at 9 bases. The CDR3 is 15 amino acids. With V trimmed by 0 bases and J by 5 bases, 5 bases remained unmatched. Per germline, CDR1 LGHNA and CDR2 YNFKEQ. The DNA of the CDR3 is TGTGCCAGCAGCCAAGATCGGCGGGAGGGCCACGAGCAGTACTTC. It translates to CASSQDRREGHEQYF.

This clonotype has more than one count but fewer than ten. This chain uses TRBV29-1 with TRBJ2-2; D gene uncertain. CDR1 SQVTM and CDR2 ANQGSEA come from the germline V gene. This CDR3 has 15 residues. The V and J ends lost 5 bases and 6 bases respectively, with 19 bases between them. The CDR3 protein is CSVPLGGRVSGELFF. The CDR3 DNA sequence: TGCAGCGTTCCCCTGGGTGGTAGGGTTTCCGGGGAGCTGTTTTTT.

This clonotype was observed a handful of times. DNA of the CDR3: TGTGCCAGTAGTAATTCCGGACGGAACAATGAGCAGTTCTTC. The encoded protein is CASSNSGRNNEQFF. The rearrangement links TRBV19 to TRBJ2-1; D ambiguous. Germline V CDR1 and CDR2: LNHDA, SQIVND (reference sequence). The CDR3 length is 14 residues. Trimming cost V 4 bases and J 5 bases, with 12 bases left between them.

The chain recombines TRBV25-1 with TRBJ1-2, with D possibly matching TRBD1 (5 bases). Germline V lookup: CDR1 MGHDK, CDR2 SYGVNS. The CDR3 sequence is 13 residues long. V was shortened by 1 base and J by 8 bases, with 11 bases between the two germline ends. CDR3 sequence (DNA): TGTGCCAGCAGTGAATGGGGGGATGGGGGCTACACCTTC. It is translated as CASSEWGDGGYTF.

J is TRBJ2-5 and V is TRBV29-1; 7 nucleotides match TRBD1. This CDR3 spans 14 amino acids. CDR1 is SQVTM and CDR2 is ANQGSEA in the germline V gene. The V and J ends lost 7 bases and 1 base, in that order; junction bases with no gene match: 9. CDR3 sequence: CSGTPGTVQETQYF. CDR3 DNA: TGCAGCGGCACTCCCGGGACAGTCCAAGAGACCCAGTACTTC.

In its sample, this clonotype was seen many times. The V call is TRBV6-1, the J call TRBJ2-7, with unresolved D. V lost 4 bases and J lost 0, with 4 bases in between. The CDR3 has 12 amino acids. Germline V gives CDR1 MNHNS, CDR2 SASEGT. The CDR3 DNA is TGTGCCAGCAGTGCCAGCTCCTACGAGCAGTACTTC. This sequence encodes CASSASSYEQYF.

To note about this clonotype: This sequence may be a read error, since a much larger clone differs from it by one base. The J gene is TRBJ2-1, the V gene TRBV27; D unclear. Trimming removed 2 bases at V and 6 bases at J, with 11 bases between. There are 14 residues in the CDR3. Germline V gene data show CDR1 as MNHEY and CDR2 as SMNVEV (reference sequence). In DNA form, the CDR3 reads TGTGCCAGCAGTTTAGGGCGAAGTAGCAATGAGCAGTTCTTC. This translates into CASSLGRSSNEQFF.